These 8 T cell receptor beta chains were all obtained from the same sample, sequenced in a study of blood T cells in healthy people across ages. Then a second PCR, running roughly 7 to 12 cycles, was carried out with a sample-barcoded 5' primer and a J-beta primer mix. A single record per CDR3 protein comes from TCRdb applying MiXCR to the 5' RACE reads. The sample shows roughly 2 million distinct CDR3 sequences, 40% to 55% of them seen only once. The sequenced material came from blood. The receptors come from a woman between 35 and 50 years old in good health.

The chain carries TRBV7-6 and TRBJ2-5; 7 nucleotides agree with TRBD1. Per germline, CDR1 SGHVS and CDR2 FNYEAQ. V was clipped by 8 bases and J by 2 bases; unmatched bases: 5. This CDR3 is 13 amino acids long. CDR3 residues: CASGQVAQETQYF. The DNA of the CDR3 is TGTGCCAGCGGACAGGTCGCACAAGAGACCCAGTACTTC.

This chain uses TRBV20-1 with TRBJ1-4; unclear D gene. Germline V gene data show CDR1 as DFQATT and CDR2 as SNEGSKA (reference sequence). V was trimmed by 5 bases and J by 3 bases, leaving 13 bases between them. The CDR3 has 14 residues. CDR3 in DNA: TGCAGTGCTGTGACGGAAGCCGCTAATGAAAAACTGTTTTTT. Its translation is CSAVTEAANEKLFF.

The chain has TRBV28 and TRBJ2-1; 7 bases map to TRBD1. CDR1 MDHEN and CDR2 SYDVKM come from the germline V gene. Losses at the gene ends were 5 bases for V and 15 bases for J; bases not matched to a gene: 10. The CDR3 covers 12 residues. The CDR3 coding sequence is TGTGCCAGCAGTCCCCGAGACAGGGCGAGGTTCTTC. As protein: CASSPRDRARFF.

The chain carries TRBV25-1 and TRBJ1-2, with 7 bases matching TRBD1. The CDR3 is 16 residues long. With V trimmed by 2 bases and J by 8 bases, 14 bases remained unmatched. CDR1 MGHDK and CDR2 SYGVNS come from the germline V gene. The CDR3 nucleotides read TGTGCCAGCAGTGAACCAGGGACAGCCGGGGGAAGGGGCTACACCTTC. Protein product: CASSEPGTAGGRGYTF.

The V call is TRBV4-2, the J call TRBJ2-5, with 7 nucleotides matching TRBD2. The germline gives CDR1 LGHNA, CDR2 YNFKEQ. This CDR3 has 15 amino acids. Germline trimming cut 4 bases from V and 5 bases from J; bases unmatched to any gene: 10. The CDR3 sequence is CASSPLVTSRETQYF. The DNA of the CDR3 is TGTGCCAGCAGCCCGTTGGTGACTAGCAGGGAGACCCAGTACTTC.

This clonotype was seen a single time. The genes are TRBV29-1 and TRBJ2-6; 7 bases map to TRBD1. Germline assignment: CDR1 SQVTM and CDR2 ANQGSEA. There are 13 residues in the CDR3. V lost 7 bases and J lost 3; bases outside the gene matches: 3. CDR3 in amino acids: CSGDSLGANVLTF. CDR3 DNA: TGCAGCGGGGACAGCCTTGGGGCCAACGTCCTGACTTTC.

This chain connects TRBV24-1 to TRBJ1-2; TRBD1 is a possible D gene (5 bases). The CDR3 is made up of 15 amino acids. From germline, CDR1 is KGHDR and CDR2 SFDVKD. Deletions cut 1 base from V and 6 bases from J, with 14 bases between. CDR3 sequence reads: CATSDFVGGLDGYTF. DNA for the CDR3: TGTGCCACCAGTGATTTCGTGGGGGGTCTGGATGGCTACACCTTC.

V gene TRBV2 combines with J gene TRBJ2-4; D is unresolved. The V and J ends lost 5 bases and 6 bases respectively, with 17 bases between them. The CDR3 loop spans 15 amino acids. CDR1 and CDR2 from the germline V gene are SNHLY and FYNNEI. The CDR3 protein is CASSLTRTEINIQYF. CDR3 nucleotide sequence: TGTGCCAGCAGTCTCACCCGGACCGAAATAAACATTCAGTACTTC.